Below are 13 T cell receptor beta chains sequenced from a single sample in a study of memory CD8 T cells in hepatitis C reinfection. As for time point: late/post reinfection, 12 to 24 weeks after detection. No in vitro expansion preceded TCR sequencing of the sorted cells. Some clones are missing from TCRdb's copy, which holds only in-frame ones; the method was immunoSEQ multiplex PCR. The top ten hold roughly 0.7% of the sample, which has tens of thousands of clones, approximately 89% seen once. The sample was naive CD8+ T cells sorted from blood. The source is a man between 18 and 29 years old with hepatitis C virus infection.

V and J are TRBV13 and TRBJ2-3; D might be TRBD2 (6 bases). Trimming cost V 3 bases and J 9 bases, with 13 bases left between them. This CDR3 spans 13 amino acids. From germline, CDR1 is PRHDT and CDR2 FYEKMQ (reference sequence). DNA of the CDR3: TGTGCCAGCAGCTTGGGAGGTGGAAAGACGCAGTATTTT. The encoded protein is CASSLGGGKTQYF.

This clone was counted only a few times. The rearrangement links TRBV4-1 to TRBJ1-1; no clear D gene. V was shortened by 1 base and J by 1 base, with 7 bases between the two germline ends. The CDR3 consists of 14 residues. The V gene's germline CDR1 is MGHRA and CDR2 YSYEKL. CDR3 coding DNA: TGCGCCAGCAGCCAAGGAGGCAGGAACACTGAAGCTTTCTTT. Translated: CASSQGGRNTEAFF.

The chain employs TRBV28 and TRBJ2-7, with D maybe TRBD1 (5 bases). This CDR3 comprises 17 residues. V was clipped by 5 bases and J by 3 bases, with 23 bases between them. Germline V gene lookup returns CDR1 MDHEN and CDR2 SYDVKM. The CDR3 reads CASSQTRTLRGNYEQYF. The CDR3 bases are TGTGCCAGCAGTCAAACCCGGACCCTTAGGGGTAACTACGAGCAGTACTTC. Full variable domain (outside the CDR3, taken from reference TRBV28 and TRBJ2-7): DVKVTQSSRYLVKRTGEKVFLECVQDMDHENMFWYRQDPGLGLRLIYFSYDVKMKEKGDIPEGYSVSREKKERFSLILESASTNQTSMYLCASSQTRTLRGNYEQYFGPGTRLTVT.

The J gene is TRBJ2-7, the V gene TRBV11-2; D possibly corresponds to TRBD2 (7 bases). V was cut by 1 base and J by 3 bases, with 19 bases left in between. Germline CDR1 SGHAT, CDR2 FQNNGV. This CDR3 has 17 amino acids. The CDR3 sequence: CASSLGRGGEFHYEQYF. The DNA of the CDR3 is TGTGCCAGCAGCTTAGGTAGGGGGGGCGAATTTCACTACGAGCAGTACTTC.

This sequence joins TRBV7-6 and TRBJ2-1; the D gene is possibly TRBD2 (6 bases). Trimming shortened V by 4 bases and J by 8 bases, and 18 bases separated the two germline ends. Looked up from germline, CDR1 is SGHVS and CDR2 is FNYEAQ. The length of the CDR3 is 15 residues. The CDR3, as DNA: TGTGCCAGCAGCTCCCGGGGGACCTTCAGCGATGAGCAGTTCTTC. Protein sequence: CASSSRGTFSDEQFF. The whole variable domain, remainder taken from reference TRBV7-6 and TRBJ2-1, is GAGVSQSPRYKVTKRGQDVALRCDPISGHVSLYWYRQALGQGPEFLTYFNYEAQQDKSGLPNDRFSAERPEGSISTLTIQRTEQRDSAMYRCASSSRGTFSDEQFFGPGTRLTVL.

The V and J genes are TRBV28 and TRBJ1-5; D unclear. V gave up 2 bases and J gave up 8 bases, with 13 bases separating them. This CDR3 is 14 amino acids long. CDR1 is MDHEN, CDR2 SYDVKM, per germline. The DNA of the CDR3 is TGTGCCAGCAGTTTAAAACCTCCCGGGGAGCCCCAGCATTTT. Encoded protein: CASSLKPPGEPQHF.

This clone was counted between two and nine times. The CDR3 protein is CASSPGTGDYGEQYV. CDR3 in DNA: TGTGCCAGCAGTCCCGGGACAGGCGATTATGGCGAGCAGTACGTC. V usage is TRBV6-6 and J usage is TRBJ2-7; 8 bases fit TRBD1. V shed 5 bases and J 6 bases; nucleotides not matched to a gene: 12. CDR1 and CDR2 from the germline V gene are MNHNY and SVGAGI (reference sequence). The CDR3 runs 15 residues.

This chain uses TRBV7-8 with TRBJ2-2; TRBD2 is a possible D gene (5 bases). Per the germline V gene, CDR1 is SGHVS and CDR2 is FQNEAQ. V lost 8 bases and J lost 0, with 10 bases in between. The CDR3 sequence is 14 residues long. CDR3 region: CASGPGTNTGELFF. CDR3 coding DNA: TGTGCCAGCGGGCCGGGGACGAACACCGGGGAGCTGTTTTTT.

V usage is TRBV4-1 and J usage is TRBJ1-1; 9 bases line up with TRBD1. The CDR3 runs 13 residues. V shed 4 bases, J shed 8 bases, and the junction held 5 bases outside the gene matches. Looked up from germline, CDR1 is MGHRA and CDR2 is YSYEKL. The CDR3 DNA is TGCGCCAGCAGCCCACAGGGGGCTTCAGAAGCTTTCTTT. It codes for CASSPQGASEAFF.

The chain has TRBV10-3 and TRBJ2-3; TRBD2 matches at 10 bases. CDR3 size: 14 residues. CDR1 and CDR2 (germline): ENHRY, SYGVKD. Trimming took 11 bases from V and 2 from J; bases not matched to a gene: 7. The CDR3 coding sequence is TGTGCCTCGAGACTAGCGGGTGTCACAGATACGCAGTATTTT. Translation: CASRLAGVTDTQYF.

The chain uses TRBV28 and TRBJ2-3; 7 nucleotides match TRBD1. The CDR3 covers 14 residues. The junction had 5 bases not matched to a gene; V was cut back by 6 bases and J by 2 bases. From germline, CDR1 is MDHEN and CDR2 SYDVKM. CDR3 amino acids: CASSLDRSTDTQYF. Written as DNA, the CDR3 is TGTGCCAGCAGCTTGGACAGGTCCACAGATACGCAGTATTTT.

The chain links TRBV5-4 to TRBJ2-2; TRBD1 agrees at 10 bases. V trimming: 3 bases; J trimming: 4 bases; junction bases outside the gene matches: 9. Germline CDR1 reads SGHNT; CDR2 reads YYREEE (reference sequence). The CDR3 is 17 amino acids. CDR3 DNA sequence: TGTGCCAGCAGCTCCATTGACAGGGGGCCGGGCACCGGGGAGCTGTTTTTT. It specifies CASSSIDRGPGTGELFF.

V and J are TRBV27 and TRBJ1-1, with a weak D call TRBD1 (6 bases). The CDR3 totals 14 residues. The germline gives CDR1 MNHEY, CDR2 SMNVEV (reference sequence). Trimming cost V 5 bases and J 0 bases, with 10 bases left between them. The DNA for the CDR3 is TGTGCCAGCAGTCCGACAGGAATGAACACTGAAGCTTTCTTT. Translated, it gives CASSPTGMNTEAFF.